The TCR beta chain described here comes from a study of shared clonotypes between healthy human individuals. CD45RO negativity and positive selection for CCR7 defined naive CD8 cells, a population that excluded terminally differentiated effector memory CD45RA+ cells. Donation came from healthy HIV-negative adults that had no recent acute infections or vaccinations. The CDR3 length is 14 residues. V was cut by 11 bases and J by 7 bases, with 23 bases left in between. Germline V CDR1 and CDR2: SNHLY, FYNNEI. This table comes from immunoSEQ multiplex PCR, and its TCRdb copy is limited to in-frame clones, with some not included. The repertoire holds 560,000 or so clones, 96% seen once, with roughly 0.12% in the top ten.

This chain joins TRBV2 and TRBJ2-5; D may be TRBD2 (6 bases). This clonotype originated in a woman aged 25 to 45 in good health. Sequenced input: naive CD8+ T cells sorted from blood. The CDR3 DNA reads as TGTGCCCTCGGGGAGGAGAGGGAGTTTGGGACCCAGTACTTC. It translates to CALGEEREFGTQYF.